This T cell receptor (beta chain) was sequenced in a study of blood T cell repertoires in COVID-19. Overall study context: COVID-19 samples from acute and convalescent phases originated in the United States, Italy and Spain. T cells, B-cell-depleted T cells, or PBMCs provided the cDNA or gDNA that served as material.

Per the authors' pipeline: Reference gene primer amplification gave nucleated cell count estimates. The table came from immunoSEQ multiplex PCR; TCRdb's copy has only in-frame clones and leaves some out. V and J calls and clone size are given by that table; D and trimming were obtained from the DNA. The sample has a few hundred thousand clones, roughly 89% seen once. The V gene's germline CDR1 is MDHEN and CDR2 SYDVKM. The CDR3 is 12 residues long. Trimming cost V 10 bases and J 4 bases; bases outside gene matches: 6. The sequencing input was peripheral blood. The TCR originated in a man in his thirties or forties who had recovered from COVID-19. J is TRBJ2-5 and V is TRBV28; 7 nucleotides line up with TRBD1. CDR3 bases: TGTGCCATTCCAGGGACAGTAGAGACCCAGTACTTC. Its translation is CAIPGTVETQYF. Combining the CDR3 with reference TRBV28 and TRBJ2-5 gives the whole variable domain DVKVTQSSRYLVKRTGEKVFLECVQDMDHENMFWYRQDPGLGLRLIYFSYDVKMKEKGDIPEGYSVSREKKERFSLILESASTNQTSMYLCAIPGTVETQYFGPGTRLLVL.